Detailed here is one TCR beta chain. Trimming took off 10 bases at V and 8 bases at J, with 20 bases between the two ends. Germline V gene lookup returns CDR1 MDHEN and CDR2 SYDVKM. The CDR3 is 13 amino acids. The source of the sample is a study of blood T cell repertoires in COVID-19. Study-wide context: The origin of the acute and convalescent COVID-19 samples was the United States, Italy and Spain. T cells, B-cell-depleted T cells, or PBMCs provided the cDNA or gDNA that served as material.

Per the original data handling: Nucleated cell number was recorded as an estimate derived from reference gene primer amplification. The method was immunoSEQ multiplex PCR; TCRdb's version includes in-frame clones alone and lacks a portion of them. That table is the source of V, J and clone size, and D and trimming were worked out from the DNA. This sample has roughly 250,000 clones, with about 89% found just once. The TCR comes from a man younger than 45 with acute or convalescent COVID-19. The chain recombines TRBV28 with TRBJ1-1; weak D call: TRBD1 (6 bases). Sequenced sample: peripheral blood. Here the CDR3 reads CATLTTRQAEAFF. In DNA, the CDR3 is TGTGCCACCCTGACGACAAGACAGGCGGAAGCTTTCTTT.